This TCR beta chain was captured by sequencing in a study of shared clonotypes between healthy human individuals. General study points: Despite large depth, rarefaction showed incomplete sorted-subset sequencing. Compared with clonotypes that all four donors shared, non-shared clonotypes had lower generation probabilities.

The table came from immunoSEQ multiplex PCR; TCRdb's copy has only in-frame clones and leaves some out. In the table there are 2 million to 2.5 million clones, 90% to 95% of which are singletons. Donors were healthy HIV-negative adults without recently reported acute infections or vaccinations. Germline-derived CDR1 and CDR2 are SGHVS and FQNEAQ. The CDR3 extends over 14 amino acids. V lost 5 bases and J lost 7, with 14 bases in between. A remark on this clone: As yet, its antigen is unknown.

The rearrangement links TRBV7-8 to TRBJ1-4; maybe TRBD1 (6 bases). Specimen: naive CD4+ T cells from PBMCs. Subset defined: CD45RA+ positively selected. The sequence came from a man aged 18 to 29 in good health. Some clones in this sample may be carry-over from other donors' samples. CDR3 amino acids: CASSPGASGEKLFF. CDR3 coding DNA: TGTGCCAGCAGCCCGGGGGCGAGCGGTGAAAAACTGTTTTTT.